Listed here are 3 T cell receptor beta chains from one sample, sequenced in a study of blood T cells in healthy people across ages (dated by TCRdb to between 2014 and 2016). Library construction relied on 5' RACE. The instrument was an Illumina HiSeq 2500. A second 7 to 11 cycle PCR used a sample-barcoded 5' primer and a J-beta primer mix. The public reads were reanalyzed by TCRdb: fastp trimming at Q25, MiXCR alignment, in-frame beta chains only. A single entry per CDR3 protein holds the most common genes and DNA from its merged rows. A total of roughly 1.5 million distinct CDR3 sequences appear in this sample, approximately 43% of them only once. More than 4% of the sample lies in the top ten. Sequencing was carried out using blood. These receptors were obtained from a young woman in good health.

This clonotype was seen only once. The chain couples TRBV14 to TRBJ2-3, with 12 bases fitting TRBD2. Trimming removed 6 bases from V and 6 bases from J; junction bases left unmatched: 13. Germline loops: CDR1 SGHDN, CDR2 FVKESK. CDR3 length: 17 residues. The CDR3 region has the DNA TGTGCCAGCAGTCACGCGACTAGCGGGAGTGAGGTTGATACGCAGTATTTT. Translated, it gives CASSHATSGSEVDTQYF.

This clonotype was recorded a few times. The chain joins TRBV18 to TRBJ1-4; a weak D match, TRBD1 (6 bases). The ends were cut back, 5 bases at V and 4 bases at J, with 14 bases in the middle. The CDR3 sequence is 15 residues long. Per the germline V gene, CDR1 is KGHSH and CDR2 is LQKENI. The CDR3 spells CASSTGQSSNEKLFF. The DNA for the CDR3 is TGTGCCAGCTCAACAGGACAGTCCAGTAATGAAAAACTGTTTTTT.

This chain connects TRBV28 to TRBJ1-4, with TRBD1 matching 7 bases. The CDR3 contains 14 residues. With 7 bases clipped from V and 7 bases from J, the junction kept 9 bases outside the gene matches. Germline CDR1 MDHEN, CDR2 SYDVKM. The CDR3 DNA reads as TGTGCCAGCAACCGACAGGGTCTTGTTGAAAAACTGTTTTTT. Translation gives CASNRQGLVEKLFF.